The 28 T cell receptor beta chains listed next were all sequenced from one sample in a study of T-cell reconstitution after alpha-beta-depleted transplantation in children. Researchers prepared the TCRbeta library using unique molecular identifiers, the study reports. MiXCR was run by TCRdb on the PCR reads, yielding one entry per CDR3 protein. The data hold a few hundred thousand distinct CDR3 sequences, with about a tenth observed a single time. Here the sequenced sample was PBMCs from the stem cell graft donor, taken from the stem cell graft. These receptors were collected from a human donor who donated a stem cell graft to a child with acute myeloid leukemia.

This clonotype was seen more than once but under ten times. The gene calls are TRBV27 and TRBJ1-1; maybe TRBD1 (5 bases). CDR3 length equals 14 residues. The V end lost 6 bases, the J end lost 1 base, and 12 bases lay between the germline ends. The germline V gene encodes CDR1 MNHEY and CDR2 SMNVEV (reference sequence). CDR3 loop: CASSPGTRNTEAFF. In DNA, the CDR3 is TGTGCCAGCAGCCCCGGGACGAGGAACACTGAAGCTTTCTTT.

Only a few counts were recorded for this clonotype. J is TRBJ2-7 and V is TRBV6-2 or TRBV6-3, with D possibly matching TRBD1 (6 bases). This CDR3 spans 15 amino acids. Trimming cost V 7 bases and J 0 bases, with 16 bases left between them. CDR1 and CDR2 (germline): MNHEY, SVGEGT. The DNA for the CDR3 is TGTGCCAGCACTTCAGGGGATTTGGGCTCCTACGAGCAGTACGTC. It encodes CASTSGDLGSYEQYV.

This clonotype was detected a few times. The chain joins TRBV4-1 to TRBJ1-5, with 7 bases matching TRBD1. Looked up from germline, CDR1 is MGHRA and CDR2 is YSYEKL. J gave up 4 bases and V 1 base, and 10 bases lay outside the gene matches. The CDR3 is made up of 17 amino acids. CDR3 nucleotide sequence: TGCGCCAGCAGCCAAGGTCTCGGGACAGTCATAAATCAGCCCCAGCATTTT. Amino acid sequence: CASSQGLGTVINQPQHF.

This clonotype was seen a handful of times. The chain employs TRBV5-1 and TRBJ2-5; TRBD2 agrees at 8 bases. The CDR3 loop spans 15 amino acids. Trimming removed 5 bases from V and 5 bases from J; junction bases left unmatched: 11. Germline V CDR1 and CDR2: SGHRS, YFSETQ. The CDR3 sequence is CASRVTGTREETQYF. The DNA of the CDR3 is TGCGCCAGCAGGGTGACCGGGACTAGAGAGGAGACCCAGTACTTC.

This clonotype was counted many times. CDR3: CAISASPGTGDGYTF. CDR3 nucleotide sequence: TGTGCCATCAGTGCATCACCCGGGACAGGGGATGGCTACACCTTC. The chain employs TRBV10-3 and TRBJ1-2; 10 positions match TRBD1. Germline CDR1 reads ENHRY; CDR2 reads SYGVKD. The V segment lost 4 bases and the J segment 6 bases; nucleotides outside the gene matches: 8. CDR3 length: 15 residues.

This clonotype was counted many times. The rearrangement links TRBV9 to TRBJ1-1; TRBD1 matches 10 bases. CDR1 and CDR2 from the germline V gene are SGDLS and YYNGEE. CDR3 size: 17 residues. Trimming took 4 bases from V and 0 from J; bases not matched to a gene: 9. For the CDR3, the DNA is TGTGCCAGCAGCCCGACAGGGGGCGCGGGCATGAACACTGAAGCTTTCTTT. It specifies CASSPTGGAGMNTEAFF.

This clonotype occurred many times. The V gene is TRBV20-1, the J gene TRBJ1-2; TRBD1 agrees at 8 bases. The junction had 9 bases not matched to a gene; V was cut back by 1 base and J by 5 bases. CDR1 and CDR2 (germline): DFQATT, SNEGSKA (reference sequence). This CDR3 is 15 amino acids long. The CDR3 DNA reads TGCAGTGCTAGAGGTTTTGCAGGGGGCCCTTATGGCTACACCTTC. Translation: CSARGFAGGPYGYTF.

There are a few counts of this clonotype. The genes are TRBV20-1 and TRBJ1-2; D might be TRBD1 (5 bases). The V gene lost 0 bases and the J gene lost 4 bases, with 12 bases spanning the gap. Germline CDR1 DFQATT, CDR2 SNEGSKA (reference sequence). The CDR3 loop spans 14 amino acids. The CDR3, as DNA: TGCAGTGCTAGAGATATCGGGACCATCTATGGCTACACCTTC. It translates to CSARDIGTIYGYTF.

This clonotype was seen a few times. The V gene is TRBV20-1, the J gene TRBJ2-3; 7 bases agree with TRBD2. The CDR3 has 15 amino acids. V shed 5 bases and J 0 bases; nucleotides not matched to a gene: 8. CDR1 and CDR2 (germline): DFQATT, SNEGSKA (reference sequence). In DNA form, the CDR3 reads TGCAGTGCTGGGGTGTGGGGGGGTAGCACAGATACGCAGTATTTT. The encoded protein is CSAGVWGGSTDTQYF.

This clonotype was detected ten times or more. As DNA, the CDR3 is TGTGCCAGCAGCTCCCTATGGGGGACTGAAGCTTTCTTT. This encodes CASSSLWGTEAFF. This rearrangement joins TRBV7-2 to TRBJ1-1; D possibly corresponds to TRBD1 (5 bases). CDR3 size: 13 residues. Trimming removed 4 bases from V and 5 bases from J, with 11 bases in between. Germline V CDR1 and CDR2: SGHTA, FQGNSA. The entire variable domain, with the rest obtained from reference TRBV7-2 and TRBJ1-1, is as follows: GAGVSQSPSNKVTEKGKDVELRCDPISGHTALYWYRQSLGQGLEFLIYFQGNSAPDKSGLPSDRFSAERTGGSVSTLTIQRTQQEDSAVYLCASSSLWGTEAFFGQGTRLTVV.

The gene calls are TRBV20-1 and TRBJ2-7; no reliable D call. CDR3 length: 15 amino acids. Germline V gene data show CDR1 as DFQATT and CDR2 as SNEGSKA (reference sequence). V lost 3 bases and J lost 4, with 19 bases in between. The CDR3 reads CSASGSPLSSYEQYF. CDR3 nucleotide sequence: TGCAGTGCTAGTGGTAGCCCCCTCTCGTCTTACGAGCAGTACTTC.

The V gene is TRBV24-1, the J gene TRBJ2-1; D possibly corresponds to TRBD2 (6 bases). In germline, CDR1 is KGHDR, CDR2 SFDVKD. Trimming removed 0 bases from V and 6 bases from J, with 14 bases in between. The CDR3 is 16 amino acids. The CDR3 coding sequence is TGTGCCACCAGTGATTTGAGCGGGTCCACTCCCAATGAGCAGTTCTTC. Its translation is CATSDLSGSTPNEQFF.

This clonotype was counted between two and nine times. The chain uses TRBV18 and TRBJ2-2; D may be TRBD1 (6 bases). CDR3 length: 14 residues. Germline loops: CDR1 KGHSH, CDR2 LQKENI. The V gene lost 0 bases and the J gene lost 4 bases, with 6 bases spanning the gap. DNA of the CDR3: TGTGCCAGCTCACCACCGGGGGCCACCGGGGAGCTGTTTTTT. It codes for CASSPPGATGELFF.

The rearrangement joins TRBV3-1 to TRBJ2-3; 7 bases map to TRBD1. CDR3 length: 18 amino acids. Germline trimming cut 10 bases from V and 4 bases from J; bases unmatched to any gene: 23. CDR1 LGHDT and CDR2 YNNKEL come from the germline V gene (reference sequence). CDR3 DNA sequence: TGTGCCATCTCGTCCCTCTCGTGGGGACAGAGGCTTTCAGATACGCAGTATTTT. Protein product: CAISSLSWGQRLSDTQYF.

The V call is TRBV7-2, the J call TRBJ2-5; 9 nucleotides match TRBD2. Germline loops: CDR1 SGHTA, CDR2 FQGNSA. V was pared by 3 bases and J by 7 bases, with 6 bases of the junction left unmatched. The CDR3 consists of 14 residues. For the CDR3, the DNA is TGTGCCAGCAGCTTCACCGGGCGGGGGGGGACCCAGTACTTC. This encodes CASSFTGRGGTQYF.

There are a few counts of this clonotype. This sequence joins TRBV6-2 or TRBV6-3 and TRBJ1-1; D gene uncertain. The ends were cut back, 2 bases at V and 6 bases at J, with 10 bases in the middle. The CDR3 totals 13 residues. The germline V gene encodes CDR1 MNHEY and CDR2 SVGEGT. CDR3 protein: CASSYPTDSEAFF. The CDR3 DNA reads as TGTGCCAGCAGTTACCCGACCGACTCTGAAGCTTTCTTT.

This clonotype occurred many times. This rearrangement joins TRBV27 to TRBJ2-3; no reliable D call. Germline V gene data show CDR1 as MNHEY and CDR2 as SMNVEV (reference sequence). The CDR3 has 13 residues. The V end lost 6 bases, the J end lost 0 bases, and 7 bases lay between the germline ends. The CDR3 bases are TGTGCCAGCAGACGACCTAGCACAGATACGCAGTATTTT. Protein sequence: CASRRPSTDTQYF.

Only a few counts were recorded for this clonotype. The CDR3 loop is CASSLWASSSRYNEQFF. CDR3 nucleotides: TGTGCCAGCAGCTTATGGGCTAGCAGCAGTCGTTACAATGAGCAGTTCTTC. This rearrangement joins TRBV11-2 to TRBJ2-1, with a possible D match to TRBD2 (5 bases). Trimming took 2 bases from V and 4 from J, leaving 18 bases between them. This CDR3 contains 17 residues. From germline, CDR1 is SGHAT and CDR2 FQNNGV.

CDR3 DNA sequence: TGTGCCAGCAGCTTACACAGGGTACAAGAGACCCAGTACTTC. Amino acids: CASSLHRVQETQYF. The V call is TRBV7-8, the J call TRBJ2-5, with D maybe TRBD1 (6 bases). Germline V CDR1 and CDR2: SGHVS, FQNEAQ. The germline V and J ends were trimmed by 2 bases and 2 bases, with 9 bases remaining between them. This CDR3 is built from 14 residues.

CDR3 DNA sequence: TGTGCCAGCAGCCAAGATTTAAGGGAGTCCTACAATGAGCAGTTCTTC. It specifies CASSQDLRESYNEQFF. The chain is built from TRBV3-1 and TRBJ2-1; perhaps TRBD2 as D (5 bases). The V end was cut by 0 bases, the J end by 1 base, with 10 bases between. Germline V gives CDR1 LGHDT, CDR2 YNNKEL (reference sequence). This CDR3 spans 16 amino acids.

This chain connects TRBV5-1 to TRBJ2-1, with D possibly called TRBD1 or TRBD2 (5 bases each). This CDR3 has 14 residues. Trimming took 4 bases from V and 2 from J, leaving 10 bases between them. The germline CDR1 and CDR2 sequences are SGHRS and YFSETQ. The CDR3 region has the DNA TGCGCCAGCAGCCGGGGCGAAACCTACAATGAGCAGTTCTTC. Amino acids: CASSRGETYNEQFF.

This clonotype was detected a few times. CDR3 loop: CASSQGGTNSPLHF. In nucleotides, the CDR3 is TGCGCCAGCAGCCAGGGGGGGACTAATTCACCCCTCCACTTT. The chain is built from TRBV5-1 and TRBJ1-6, with 7 bases identical to TRBD1. The CDR3 runs 14 residues. Germline CDR1 reads SGHRS; CDR2 reads YFSETQ. V shed 4 bases, J shed 6 bases, and the junction held 4 bases outside the gene matches.

The V and J genes are TRBV7-3 and TRBJ2-2; 8 bases align to TRBD2. Per the germline V gene, CDR1 is SGHTA and CDR2 is FQGTGA. V lost 5 bases and J lost 5; bases outside the gene matches: 7. The CDR3 extends over 15 amino acids. The CDR3 here is CASSPGGIGTGELFF. The CDR3 DNA follows: TGTGCCAGCAGCCCGGGGGGGATCGGAACCGGGGAGCTGTTTTTT.

The chain couples TRBV12-3 or TRBV12-4 to TRBJ2-2, with 7 bases identical to TRBD1. The CDR3 is made up of 15 amino acids. J was trimmed by 5 bases and V by 5 bases; bases with no gene match: 8. CDR3 sequence reads: CASSTGKGATGELFF. The CDR3 DNA reads TGTGCCAGCAGTACCGGGAAGGGGGCGACCGGGGAGCTGTTTTTT.

The gene calls are TRBV9 and TRBJ2-3; perhaps TRBD1 as D (5 bases). Trimming removed 4 bases at V and 4 bases at J, with 7 bases between. This CDR3 has 12 amino acids. The V gene's germline CDR1 is SGDLS and CDR2 YYNGEE. CDR3 loop: CASSPRADTQYF. The CDR3 DNA follows: TGTGCCAGCAGCCCCAGGGCAGATACGCAGTATTTT. The variable domain in full, with the rest retrieved from reference TRBV9 and TRBJ2-3, is DSGVTQTPKHLITATGQRVTLRCSPRSGDLSVYWYQQSLDQGLQFLIQYYNGEERAKGNILERFSAQQFPDLHSELNLSSLELGDSALYFCASSPRADTQYFGPGTRLTVL.

This clonotype was recorded many times. The rearrangement uses TRBV18 and TRBJ2-3; D may be TRBD2 (5 bases). From germline, CDR1 is KGHSH and CDR2 LQKENI. V dropped 0 bases and J dropped 4 bases, with 8 bases sitting between them. This CDR3 is built from 14 residues. The CDR3 DNA reads TGTGCCAGCTCACCACCGGGGAGTTCAGATACGCAGTATTTT. It translates to CASSPPGSSDTQYF.

This clonotype has just a few counts. The chain carries TRBV5-1 and TRBJ2-1; 12 positions agree with TRBD2. CDR3 length equals 16 residues. V was pared by 4 bases and J by 7 bases, with 9 bases of the junction left unmatched. Germline CDR1 reads SGHRS; CDR2 reads YFSETQ. As DNA, the CDR3 is TGCGCCAGCAGCCCTCTAGCGGGGGGGCTTAGGAATGAGCAGTTCTTC. It is translated as CASSPLAGGLRNEQFF.

This clonotype was counted between two and nine times. This chain links TRBV4-1 with TRBJ2-5, with a tentative D call TRBD2 (6 bases). V lost 3 bases and J lost 4, with 15 bases in between. The CDR3 length is 15 residues. Germline values: CDR1 MGHRA, CDR2 YSYEKL. The DNA of the CDR3 is TGCGCCAGCAGCCAGCCCGAGGTGGGAGGAGAGACCCAGTACTTC. This gives the protein CASSQPEVGGETQYF.